The present T cell receptor (beta chain) was sequenced within a study of cytomegalovirus exposure and HLA in healthy donors. It was with 60 Vbeta and 13 Jbeta primers that the PCR ran. Sequencing was performed with immunoSEQ multiplex PCR; in TCRdb, only in-frame clones are kept and a portion is missing. Here the sample spans roughly 150,000 clones, roughly 67% being singletons. As to this clone: What it binds is not known.

Study-level findings and limits: HLA restriction was apparent for most CMV-associated TCR beta chains in a later analysis. At a 0.05 false discovery rate, a later analysis found 16,951 TCR beta sequences to be associated with HLA alleles.

This CDR3 is built from 17 residues. Germline-derived CDR1 and CDR2 are KGHSH and LQKENI. The V segment lost 3 bases and the J segment 2 bases; nucleotides outside the gene matches: 11. This rearrangement joins TRBV18 to TRBJ2-7, with 9 bases matching TRBD1. The sequence derives from a young woman in good health and CMV-seropositive. Specimen: PBMCs. The CDR3 coding sequence is TGTGCCAGCTCACCCCTTGTCCGGGACAGGGATACCTACGAGCAGTACTTC. This sequence encodes CASSPLVRDRDTYEQYF.